This T cell receptor beta chain was obtained from a study of early T cells in non-severe SARS-CoV-2 infection (dated by TCRdb to about 2021). Background for the entire study: Bulk RNA from unsorted whole blood was used for TCR sequencing, so alpha and beta chains could not be paired. What the work shows at the level of the full study, not this receptor alone: VDJdb matching was skewed toward anti-spike CD8 responses and likely underestimated virus-specific expansions, missing private and CD4 specificities.

This was a case-control study nested in a cohort of healthcare workers in London, UK, who had nasopharyngeal swab PCR tests and blood samples taken every week. Between 23 and 31 March 2020, the week of the UK lockdown, healthcare workers were enrolled and then followed up weekly for as long as 16 weeks. This clonotype was seen ten or more times. The specificity of this receptor is unknown. Nothing much larger sits one base from this clone, and base qualities are not available. Library preparation employed 5' RACE. Reads for this sample came from a NextSeq 500. The TCR library protocol attached unique molecular identifiers to individual cDNA molecules to correct for sequencing error and PCR bias. TCR alpha and beta chains were both sequenced, and the abundances of alpha and beta sequences in each sample were closely correlated with each other. Under the source paper's analysis protocol: Decombinator V4 was used to perform V gene, J gene and CDR3 annotation of TCR sequences. Expanded TCRs were defined as changing significantly between any two time points under a Poisson model with p below 0.0001. Abundances of TCRs were expressed as counts per million after normalisation to the total number of TCRs sequenced in each sample. TRAV1-2 paired with TRAJ12, TRAJ20 or TRAJ33 defined MAIT TCRs, while TRAV10 paired with TRAJ18 defined iNKT TCRs. A search of VDJdb, accessed on 1 November 2021, was run for TCRs annotated to CMV, EBV and SARS-CoV-2, with TCRs annotated for multiple antigens excluded. Through fastp at Q25 and MiXCR, TCRdb rebuilt clones from the public reads, retaining in-frame beta chains. CDR3 protein sequences are deduplicated, and each keeps its most common genes and DNA. Here the V and J calls rest on TCRdb's processing, not on the authors' analysis. The sample table shows under 70,000 distinct CDR3 sequences, and approximately 11% are seen once. The ten largest clones represent 9.5% to 10% of the sample.

From its cysteine to its phenylalanine, the CDR3 spans 15 amino acids. Of the read, only the CDR3 DNA is kept; its 45 bases are in frame from base 1. CDR1 and CDR2 (SGHDT, YYEEEE) derive from the germline V gene. The junction shows trimming of 2 bases on V and 8 bases on J, and the gene matches do not reach 10 bases of it. The receptor's source is an adult who was a healthcare worker with PCR-confirmed SARS-CoV-2 infection or an uninfected control (not recorded which). The sample consisted of whole blood. The chain joins TRBV5-6 to TRBJ2-4; 7 nucleotides in the junction match TRBD1. Here is the DNA: TGTGCCAGCAGCTTCCGGACAGTAACAGGGGACATTCAGTACTTC. The resulting protein is CASSFRTVTGDIQYF.